This entry features one T cell receptor (beta chain) sequence. Its antigen remains unidentified. The CDR3 contains 15 residues. After removal of 4 bases from V and 6 bases from J, the junction contained 9 bases not matched to a gene. Looked up from germline, CDR1 is SGHTS and CDR2 is YDEGEE. This entry is derived from a study of cytomegalovirus exposure and HLA in healthy donors. Notes on the study in general: Reports credit the classifier with highly specific, highly sensitive diagnosis of cytomegalovirus status. Later examination showed HLA-associated TCR beta chains had greater clonal expansion than equally common others. Presence/absence results assume similar sequencing depth per donor, which may not hold.

The PCR made use of 60 Vbeta and 13 Jbeta primers. Some clones are missing from TCRdb's copy, which holds only in-frame ones; the method was immunoSEQ multiplex PCR. Altogether over 100,000 clones are present, roughly four fifths being singletons, with the ten largest covering 22%. This TCR was recovered from a man aged 25-40 years in good health and CMV-seropositive. The V call is TRBV5-8, the J call TRBJ1-1; 10 nucleotides line up with TRBD1. Material: PBMCs. Here the CDR3 DNA reads TGTGCCAGCAGCGGCCTGGGACAGGGGATTCCTGAAGCTTTCTTT. Protein sequence: CASSGLGQGIPEAFF.